One and the same sample provided the 5 T cell receptor beta chains below, sequenced in a study of T cells in Graves' hyperthyroidism and ophthalmopathy. The source material, RNA transcripts, was used to amplify TCR beta CDR3 regions. A first-round RT-PCR of the TCR CDR3 used the HTBI primer set. TCRdb ran MiXCR on the multiplex PCR reads and lists one entry per CDR3 protein. The sample contains hundreds of thousands of distinct CDR3 sequences, roughly 14% of which appear only once. Sequenced input: blood. These receptors were collected from a man between 18 and 29 years old with Graves' ophthalmopathy.

The chain uses TRBV6-7 and TRBJ2-7; the match to TRBD1 covers 9 bases. TRBV6-7 is classed as an ORF, of uncertain function. The length of the CDR3 is 20 residues. V shed 2 bases and J 2 bases; nucleotides not matched to a gene: 19. The CDR3 region is CASSYPIREPRDRDPYEQYF. The CDR3 region has the DNA TGTGCCAGCAGTTACCCTATTCGAGAGCCCCGGGACAGGGACCCCTACGAGCAGTACTTC.

This clonotype occurred many times. The rearrangement uses TRBV27 and TRBJ2-1; 10 nucleotides line up with TRBD1. Germline-derived CDR1 and CDR2 are MNHEY and SMNVEV (reference sequence). V lost 7 bases, J lost 7 bases, and 7 bases stayed unmatched. The CDR3 loop spans 14 amino acids. Here the CDR3 DNA reads TGTGCCAGCAAACGGGACAGGGGAGTTAATGAGCAGTTCTTC. It translates to CASKRDRGVNEQFF.

This clonotype was seen repeatedly, ten times or more. The chain uses TRBV2 and TRBJ2-7, with 8 bases matching TRBD2. Germline-derived CDR1 and CDR2 are SNHLY and FYNNEI. V lost 7 bases to trimming and J lost 0 bases; unmatched junction nucleotides: 11. This CDR3 is 16 amino acids long. DNA for the CDR3: TGTGCCAGCATGCCTAGCGGGCAACATATCTCCTACGAGCAGTACTTC. Its protein is CASMPSGQHISYEQYF.

Written as DNA, the CDR3 is TGTGCCAGCAGTTTATCGAATGGGGTTGGGACCTACGAGCAGTACTTC. Its protein product is CASSLSNGVGTYEQYF. V gene TRBV27 combines with J gene TRBJ2-7; D is undetermined. This CDR3 is built from 16 residues. Germline values: CDR1 MNHEY, CDR2 SMNVEV (reference sequence). V was cut by 0 bases and J by 2 bases, with 14 bases left in between.

This clonotype was detected only a few times. The V and J genes are TRBV6-6 and TRBJ2-7; 7 bases align to TRBD1. The CDR3 has 17 amino acids. V lost 2 bases, J lost 2 bases, and 12 bases stayed unmatched. The V gene's germline CDR1 is MNHNY and CDR2 SVGAGI (reference sequence). The chain's CDR3 is CASSYETRQGGTYEQYF. CDR3 DNA sequence: TGTGCCAGCAGTTACGAAACCAGACAGGGTGGTACCTACGAGCAGTACTTC.